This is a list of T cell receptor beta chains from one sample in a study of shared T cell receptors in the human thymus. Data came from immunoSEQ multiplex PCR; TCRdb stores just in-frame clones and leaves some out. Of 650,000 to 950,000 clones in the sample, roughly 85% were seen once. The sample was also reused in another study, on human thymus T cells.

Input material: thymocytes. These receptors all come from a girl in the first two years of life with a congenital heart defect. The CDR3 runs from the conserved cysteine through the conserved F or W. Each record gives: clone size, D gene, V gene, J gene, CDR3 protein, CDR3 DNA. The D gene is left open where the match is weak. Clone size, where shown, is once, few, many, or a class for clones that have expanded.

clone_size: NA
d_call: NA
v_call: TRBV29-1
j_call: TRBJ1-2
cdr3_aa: CSVDCSGQGRAGGYTF
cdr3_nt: TGCAGCGTTGATTGTTCCGGGCAGGGGCGGGCGGGCGGCTACACCTTC

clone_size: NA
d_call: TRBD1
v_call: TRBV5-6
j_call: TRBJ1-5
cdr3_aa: CASSTLPTQGVSNQPQHF
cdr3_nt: TGTGCCAGCAGCACCCTCCCTACCCAGGGGGTATCCAATCAGCCCCAGCATTTT

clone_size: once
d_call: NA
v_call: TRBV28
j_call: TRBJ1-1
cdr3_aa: CASSSPQGNTEAFF
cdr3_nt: TGTGCCAGCAGTTCACCACAGGGGAACACTGAAGCTTTCTTT

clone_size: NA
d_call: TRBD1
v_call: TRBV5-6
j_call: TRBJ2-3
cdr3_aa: CASSLKEARTGSTQYF
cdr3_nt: TGTGCCAGCAGCCTAAAAGAAGCGCGGACAGGGTCAACGCAGTATTTT

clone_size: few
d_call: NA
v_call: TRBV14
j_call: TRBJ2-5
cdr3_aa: CASSQDLEGRETQYF
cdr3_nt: TGTGCCAGCAGCCAAGATCTGGAGGGCCGAGAGACCCAGTACTTC

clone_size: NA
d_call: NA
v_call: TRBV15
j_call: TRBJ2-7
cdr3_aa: CATSIKSGEMSSYEQYF
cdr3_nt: TGTGCCACCAGCATTAAATCCGGGGAAATGAGCTCCTACGAGCAGTACTTC

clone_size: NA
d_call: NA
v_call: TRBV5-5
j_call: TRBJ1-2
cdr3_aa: CASRGHPRTNYGYTF
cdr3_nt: TGTGCCAGCCGGGGACATCCCCGAACTAACTATGGCTACACCTTC

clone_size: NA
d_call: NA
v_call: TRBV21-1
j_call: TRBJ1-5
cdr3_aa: CASSAEGGYSNQPQHF
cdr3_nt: TGTGCCAGCAGCGCCGAAGGGGGATATAGCAATCAGCCCCAGCATTTT

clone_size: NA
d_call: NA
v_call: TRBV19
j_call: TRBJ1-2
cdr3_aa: CASSLGTVGGSTF
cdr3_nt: TGTGCCAGTAGTCTAGGGACGGTTGGAGGGAGCACCTTC

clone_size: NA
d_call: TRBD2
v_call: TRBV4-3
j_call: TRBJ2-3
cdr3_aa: CASSQAGGAGTQYF
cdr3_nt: TGCGCCAGCAGCCAAGCCGGGGGGGCGGGTACGCAGTATTTT

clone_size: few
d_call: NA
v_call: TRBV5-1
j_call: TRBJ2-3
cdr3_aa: CASSFMRDHPPITQYF
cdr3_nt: TGCGCCAGCAGCTTTATGAGGGATCACCCCCCGATTACGCAGTATTTT

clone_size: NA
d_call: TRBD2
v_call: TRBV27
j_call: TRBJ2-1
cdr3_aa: CASRPPGLRYNEQFF
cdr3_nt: TGTGCCAGCAGACCGCCGGGACTACGGTACAATGAGCAGTTCTTC

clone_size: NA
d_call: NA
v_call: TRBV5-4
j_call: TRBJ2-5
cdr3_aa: CASSLWEHETQYF
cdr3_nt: TGTGCCAGCAGCTTGTGGGAGCACGAGACCCAGTACTTC

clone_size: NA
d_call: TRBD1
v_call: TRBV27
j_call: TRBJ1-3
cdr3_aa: CASSLNRDSHTIYF
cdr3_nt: TGTGCCAGCAGTCTAAACAGGGACAGTCACACCATATATTTT

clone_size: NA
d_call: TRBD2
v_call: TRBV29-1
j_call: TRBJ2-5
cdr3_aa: CSVEDRARGGGAQETQYF
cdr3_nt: TGCAGCGTTGAAGATCGGGCGAGAGGCGGGGGGGCTCAAGAGACCCAGTACTTC

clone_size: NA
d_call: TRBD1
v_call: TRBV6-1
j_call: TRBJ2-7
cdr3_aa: CASSDPDRGYEQYF
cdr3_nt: TGTGCCAGCAGTGACCCGGACAGGGGGTACGAGCAGTACTTC

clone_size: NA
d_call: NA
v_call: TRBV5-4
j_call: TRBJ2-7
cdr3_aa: CASSLTDSSYEQYF
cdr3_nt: TGTGCCAGCAGCTTGACAGACAGCTCCTACGAGCAGTACTTC

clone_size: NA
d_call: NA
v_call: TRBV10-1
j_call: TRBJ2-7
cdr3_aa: CASSESENSSYEQYF
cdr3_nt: TGCGCCAGCAGTGAATCGGAAAACAGCTCCTACGAGCAGTACTTC

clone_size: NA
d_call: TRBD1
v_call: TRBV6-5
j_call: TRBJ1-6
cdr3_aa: CASSYFPTGGSPLHF
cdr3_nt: TGTGCCAGCAGTTATTTCCCCACAGGGGGTTCACCCCTCCACTTT

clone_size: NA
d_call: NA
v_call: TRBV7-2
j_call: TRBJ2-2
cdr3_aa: CASSLGGGITGELFF
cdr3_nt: TGTGCCAGCAGCTTAGGTGGGGGGATCACCGGGGAGCTGTTTTTT

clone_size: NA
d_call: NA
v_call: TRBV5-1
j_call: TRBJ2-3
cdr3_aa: CASSLVGAVASTDTQYF
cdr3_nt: TGCGCCAGCAGCTTGGTAGGGGCGGTTGCTAGCACAGATACGCAGTATTTT

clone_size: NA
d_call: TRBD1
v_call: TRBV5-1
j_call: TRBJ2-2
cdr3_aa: CASKTGGRFNTGELFF
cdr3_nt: TGCGCCAGCAAAACAGGGGGCCGCTTCAACACCGGGGAGCTGTTTTTT

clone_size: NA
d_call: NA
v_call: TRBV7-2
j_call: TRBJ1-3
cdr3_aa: CASSLFPFDSSSGNTIYF
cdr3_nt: TGTGCCAGCAGCTTATTCCCGTTCGATTCGAGCTCTGGAAACACCATATATTTT

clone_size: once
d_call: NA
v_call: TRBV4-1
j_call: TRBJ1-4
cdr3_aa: CASSQDGSHRAGNEKLFF
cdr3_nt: TGCGCCAGCAGCCAAGATGGTTCCCATAGGGCGGGGAATGAAAAACTGTTTTTT

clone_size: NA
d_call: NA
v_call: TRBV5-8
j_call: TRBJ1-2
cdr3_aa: CASSLLAFAVTRQDDGYTF
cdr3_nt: TGTGCCAGCAGCTTGCTAGCCTTTGCTGTTACAAGGCAGGATGATGGCTACACCTTC

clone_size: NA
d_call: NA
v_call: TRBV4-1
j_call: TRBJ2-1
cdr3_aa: CASSQLRSRQLYNEQFF
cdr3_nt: TGCGCCAGCAGCCAATTACGGTCGCGGCAGCTTTACAATGAGCAGTTCTTC

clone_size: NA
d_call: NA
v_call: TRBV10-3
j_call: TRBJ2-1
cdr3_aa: CAILKGPSSYNEQFF
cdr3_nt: TGTGCCATCCTTAAGGGGCCTAGCTCCTACAATGAGCAGTTCTTC

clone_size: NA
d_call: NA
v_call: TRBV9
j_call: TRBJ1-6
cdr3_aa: CASREGTGPFGYSPLQF
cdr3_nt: TGTGCCAGCAGAGAGGGTACAGGGCCCTTTGGTTATTCACCCCTCCAATTT

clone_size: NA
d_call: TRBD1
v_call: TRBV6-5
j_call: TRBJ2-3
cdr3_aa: CASSRQGVDTQYF
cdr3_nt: TGTGCCAGCAGTAGACAGGGGGTAGATACGCAGTATTTT

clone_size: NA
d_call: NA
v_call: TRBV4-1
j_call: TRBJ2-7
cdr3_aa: CASSQGAGWAYEQYF
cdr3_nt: TGCGCCAGCAGCCAAGGGGCGGGGTGGGCCTACGAGCAGTACTTC

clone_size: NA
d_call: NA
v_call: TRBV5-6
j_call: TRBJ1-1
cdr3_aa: CASSLVAGMNTEAFF
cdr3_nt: TGTGCCAGCAGCTTGGTGGCGGGGATGAACACTGAAGCTTTCTTT

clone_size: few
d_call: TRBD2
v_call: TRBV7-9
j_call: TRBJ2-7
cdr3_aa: CASSPPGLAAYEQYF
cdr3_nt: TGTGCCAGCAGCCCACCGGGACTAGCGGCATACGAGCAGTACTTC

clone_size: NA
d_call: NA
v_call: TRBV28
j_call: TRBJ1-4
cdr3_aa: CASRRTPCGAGGEKLFF
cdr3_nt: TGTGCCAGCAGACGAACCCCGTGTGGAGCAGGCGGGGAAAAACTGTTTTTT

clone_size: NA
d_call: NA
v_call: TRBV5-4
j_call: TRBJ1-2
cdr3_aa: CASSFWADQLVENGYTF
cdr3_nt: TGTGCCAGCAGCTTTTGGGCAGATCAACTGGTCGAAAATGGCTACACCTTC

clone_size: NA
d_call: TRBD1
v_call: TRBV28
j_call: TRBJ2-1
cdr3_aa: CASSLGEGGAPNEQFF
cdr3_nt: TGTGCCAGCAGTTTAGGTGAAGGGGGCGCACCCAATGAGCAGTTCTTC

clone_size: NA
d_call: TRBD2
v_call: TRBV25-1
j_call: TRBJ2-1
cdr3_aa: CASSESLTRSGDNNEQFF
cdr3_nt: TGTGCCAGCAGTGAATCTTTGACTCGTAGCGGGGATAACAATGAGCAGTTCTTC

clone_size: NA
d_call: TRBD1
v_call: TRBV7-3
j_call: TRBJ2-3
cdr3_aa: CASSLGQGPGDTQYF
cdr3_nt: TGTGCCAGCAGCTTGGGACAGGGGCCGGGAGATACGCAGTATTTT

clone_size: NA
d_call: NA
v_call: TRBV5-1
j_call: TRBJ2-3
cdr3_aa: CASSSQGPYTDTQYF
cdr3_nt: TGCGCCAGCAGCTCTCAGGGGCCGTACACAGATACGCAGTATTTT

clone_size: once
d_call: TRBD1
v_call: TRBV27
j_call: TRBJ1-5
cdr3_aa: CASGDRRSYSNQPQHF
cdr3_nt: TGTGCCAGCGGGGACAGGAGATCTTATAGCAATCAGCCCCAGCATTTT

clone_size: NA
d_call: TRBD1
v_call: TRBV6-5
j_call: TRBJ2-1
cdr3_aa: CASRGRGNEQFF
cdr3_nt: TGTGCCAGCCGAGGCAGGGGGAATGAGCAGTTCTTC

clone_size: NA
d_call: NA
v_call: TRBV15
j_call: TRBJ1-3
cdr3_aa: CATSRQGRGELSGNTIYF
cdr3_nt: TGTGCCACCAGCCGGCAGGGGCGAGGAGAGCTCTCTGGAAACACCATATATTTT

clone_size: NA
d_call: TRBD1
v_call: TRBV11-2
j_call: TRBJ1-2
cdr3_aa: CASSFRTHGQGESGYGYTF
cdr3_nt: TGTGCCAGCAGCTTTCGCACCCACGGACAGGGGGAATCAGGCTATGGCTACACCTTC

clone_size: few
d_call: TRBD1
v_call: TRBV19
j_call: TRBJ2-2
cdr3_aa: CASSRDRGTAGELFF
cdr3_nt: TGTGCCAGTAGCCGGGACAGGGGAACCGCCGGGGAGCTGTTTTTT